The clone carrying this T cell receptor beta chain was picked up many times. This CDR3 is built from 18 residues. Germline CDR1 and CDR2: KGHDR and SFDVKD. The V gene end was trimmed by 4 bases and the J gene end by 5 bases; junction bases not matched to a gene: 15. This specimen comes from a study of CD8+CD57+ T cells in acquired aplastic anemia. Patients who underwent sequencing had shown CD8+CD57+ cell expansion by flow cytometry. As a group, the patients uniformly had severe acquired aplastic anemia. Genomic DNA provided the template from which TCR beta VDJ and CDR3 profiles were obtained. TCRdb redid the calling of the reads with MiXCR, one entry per CDR3 protein. The data contain 150,000 to 200,000 distinct CDR3 sequences, 48% of them seen just once; the ten biggest clones take up around a tenth.

The sample comprised sorted CD4+, CD8+, or CD8+CD57+ T cells (not recorded which) from PBMCs. This chain joins TRBV24-1 and TRBJ2-5; 10 bases are shared with TRBD2. The sequence derives from a human donor with aplastic anemia. As DNA, the CDR3 is TGTGCCACCAGTGACTCCGGGGCTAGCGGGAGTAGGAGGGAGACCCAGTACTTC. This translates into CATSDSGASGSRRETQYF.